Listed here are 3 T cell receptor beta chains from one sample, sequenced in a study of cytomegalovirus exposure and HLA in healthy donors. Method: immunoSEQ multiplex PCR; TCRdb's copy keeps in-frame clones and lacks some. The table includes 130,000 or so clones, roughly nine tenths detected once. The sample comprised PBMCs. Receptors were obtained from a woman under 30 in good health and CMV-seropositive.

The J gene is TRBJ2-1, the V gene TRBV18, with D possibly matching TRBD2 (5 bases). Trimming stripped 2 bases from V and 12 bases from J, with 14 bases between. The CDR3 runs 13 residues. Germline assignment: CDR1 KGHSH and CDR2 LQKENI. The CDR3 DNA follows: TGTGCCAGCTCACCAGGGCTAGCTTTCGGGCAGTTCTTC. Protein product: CASSPGLAFGQFF.

CDR3 amino acids: CASSYSTQGRPEQYF. The CDR3 nucleotides read TGTGCCAGCAGTTACTCGACACAGGGGAGGCCCGAGCAGTACTTC. V is TRBV6-6 and J is TRBJ2-7; TRBD1 might be the D (7 bases). The CDR3 covers 15 residues. The germline V gene encodes CDR1 MNHNY and CDR2 SVGAGI (reference sequence). The germline V and J ends were trimmed by 0 bases and 6 bases, with 15 bases remaining between them.

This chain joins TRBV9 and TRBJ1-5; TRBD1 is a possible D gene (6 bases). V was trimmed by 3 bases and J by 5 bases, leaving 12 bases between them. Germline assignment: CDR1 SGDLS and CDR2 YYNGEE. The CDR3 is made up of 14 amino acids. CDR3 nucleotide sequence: TGTGCCAGCAGCGCCCGGGACAATTATCAGCCCCAGCATTTT. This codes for CASSARDNYQPQHF.